In this sample, the clone carrying this T cell receptor beta chain turned up once. This specimen belongs to a study of blood T cell repertoires in COVID-19. Study details: Spain, Italy and the United States supplied samples that represented acute and convalescent COVID-19. T cells, B-cell-depleted T cells, or PBMCs provided the cDNA or gDNA that served as material.

Losses at the gene ends were 1 base for V and 1 base for J; bases not matched to a gene: 7. The CDR3 runs 19 residues. CDR1 and CDR2 from the germline V gene are LNHDA and SQIVND (reference sequence). As handled by the study authors: Using reference gene primer amplification, nucleated cell counts were estimated. Profiling relied on immunoSEQ multiplex PCR, and the TCRdb table lists in-frame clones only, not all of them. V and J calls plus clone size are reproduced from that table; the DNA served to infer D and trimming. The sample has about 200,000 clones, roughly 80% seen once. Sequencing was performed on peripheral blood. This chain connects TRBV19 to TRBJ2-1; 13 nucleotides match TRBD2. The sequence was collected from a woman in her 70s with acute or convalescent COVID-19. The CDR3 here is CASSIARWTSGRSYNEQFF. CDR3 in DNA: TGTGCCAGTAGTATAGCTCGTTGGACTAGCGGGAGATCCTACAATGAGCAGTTCTTC.